This T cell receptor (beta chain) was sequenced during a study of blood T cell repertoires in COVID-19. As for the study in general: From the United States, Italy and Spain came samples of acute and convalescent COVID-19. In each case, the material was cDNA or gDNA derived from T cells, B-cell-depleted T cells, or PBMCs.

As processed by the authors: Amplification with reference gene primers provided the estimates of nucleated cell counts. TCRdb keeps only in-frame clones here, not all; method: immunoSEQ multiplex PCR. Clone size and the V and J calls come from that table; the DNA yielded D and trimming. The data contain 150,000 to 200,000 clones, more than 80% of them seen just once; the ten biggest clones take up just under 2%. Germline CDR1 reads LGHDT; CDR2 reads YNNKEL (reference sequence). The CDR3 is 15 residues long. With V trimmed by 4 bases and J by 6 bases, 7 bases remained unmatched. The receptor was derived from a woman in her sixties with COVID-19, enrolled during active disease. Specimen: peripheral blood. The gene calls are TRBV3-1 (or the pseudogene TRBV3-2) and TRBJ2-1; 9 nucleotides line up with TRBD2. This CDR3 is CASSPLAGDVNEQFF. The CDR3 nucleotides are TGTGCCAGCAGCCCTTTAGCGGGGGATGTCAATGAGCAGTTCTTC.